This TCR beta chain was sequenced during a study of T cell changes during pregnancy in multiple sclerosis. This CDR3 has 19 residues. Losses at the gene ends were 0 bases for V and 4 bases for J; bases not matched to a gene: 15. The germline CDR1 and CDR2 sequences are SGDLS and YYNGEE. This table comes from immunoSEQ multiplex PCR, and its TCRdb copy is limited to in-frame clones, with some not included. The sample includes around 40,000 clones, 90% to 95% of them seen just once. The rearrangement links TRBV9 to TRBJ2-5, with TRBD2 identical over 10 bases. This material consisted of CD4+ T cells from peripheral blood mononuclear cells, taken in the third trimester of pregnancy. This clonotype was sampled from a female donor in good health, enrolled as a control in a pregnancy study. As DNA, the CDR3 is TGTGCCAGCAGCGTAGGCCTCGTAGCGGGGGGAGCAGGGGCAGAGACCCAGTACTTC. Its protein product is CASSVGLVAGGAGAETQYF.